This section outlines one TCR beta chain sequence together with its context. This clonotype was recorded a few times. It has no known antigen specificity. Base qualities were left out, and no much larger clone turns up one base away. This sample stems from a study of response to subunit inactivated influenza vaccine (dated by TCRdb to 2017 to 2018). Background for the entire study: To follow how T cells responded to a trivalent subunit inactivated influenza vaccine, the researchers relied on deep quantitative profiling of the T cell receptor repertoire.

Overall results and qualifications from the work: It was suggested by the authors that each seasonal influenza vaccination may recruit only a limited number of new T cells.

The time point label, read with the paper, signifies: 40 to 45 days after influenza vaccine administration. Library preparation used RT-PCR. The run used an Illumina HiSeq 2500. Using fastp at Q25 and MiXCR, TCRdb reprocessed the public reads and kept productive beta chains. Rows matching on CDR3 protein sequence are summarized as one entry with the most common DNA and genes. The sample table shows about 520,000 distinct CDR3 sequences, and 9.5% to 12% are seen once. Of the sample, less than 15% is held by the ten largest clones. Sequencing used PBMCs from blood, obtained 45 days after vaccination. This receptor was taken from a middle-aged man who received an inactivated influenza vaccine. Donor details come from another sample of the same person, matched by shared clones.

The CDR3 region reads CSAPAGGETQYF. The DNA sequence is as follows: TGCAGCGCTCCGGCCGGGGGGGAGACCCAGTACTTC. The rearrangement joined TRBV29-1 to TRBJ2-5; TRBD2 aligns with 7 central bases. V has 7 bases trimmed and J has 5 bases trimmed; junction bases matching no gene number 7. The CDR3 runs 12 residues from the cysteine to the phenylalanine. The read is trimmed to its CDR3 DNA, 36 bases read in frame from base 1. For CDR1 and CDR2, the germline V gene lists SQVTM and ANQGSEA.